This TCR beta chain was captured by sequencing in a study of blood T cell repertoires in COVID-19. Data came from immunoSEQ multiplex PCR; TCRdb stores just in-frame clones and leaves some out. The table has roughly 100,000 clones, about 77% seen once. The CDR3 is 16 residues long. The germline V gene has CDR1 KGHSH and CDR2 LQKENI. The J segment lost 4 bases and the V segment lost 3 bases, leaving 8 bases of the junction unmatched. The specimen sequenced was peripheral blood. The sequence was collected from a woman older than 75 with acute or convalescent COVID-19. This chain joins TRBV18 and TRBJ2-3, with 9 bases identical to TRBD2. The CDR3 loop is CASSPGSGRFADTQYF. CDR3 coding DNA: TGTGCCAGCTCACCGGGGAGCGGGAGGTTCGCAGATACGCAGTATTTT.